The 5 T cell receptor beta chains below all came from one sample that was sequenced in a study of blood T cell repertoires in COVID-19 (dated by TCRdb to 2020 to 2022). Library preparation employed the immunoSEQ multiplex PCR assay. TCRdb mirrors the immuneACCESS table, restricted to in-frame sequences. Some clones are absent from its copies; in checked studies, under half trace to an unresolved V gene, and the reason for the others is unknown. This sample has approximately 170,000 clones in its table, and around 84% of those were observed once. Of the sample, roughly 15% is held by the ten largest clones. Material for sequencing was peripheral blood. The receptor set was obtained from a woman between 65 and 79 years old with COVID-19, enrolled during active disease.

The genes are TRBV6-5 and TRBJ2-7; D remains ambiguous. From germline, CDR1 is MNHEY and CDR2 SVGAGI. V shed 6 bases and J shed 4 bases, with 10 bases lying between them. The CDR3 covers 12 residues. DNA for the CDR3: TGTGCCAGCAGGTCCACTTGGTACGAGCAGTACGTC. Its translation: CASRSTWYEQYV.

This clone was observed once. The J gene is TRBJ1-1, the V gene TRBV3-1 (or the pseudogene TRBV3-2); 7 bases line up with TRBD1. This CDR3 spans 15 amino acids. V lost 5 bases and J lost 7; bases outside the gene matches: 13. Germline V gene sequence: CDR1 LGHDT, CDR2 YNNKEL (reference sequence). In nucleotides, the CDR3 is TGTGCCAGCAGCGAACTGACGGGACAGAGCGTTGAAGCTTTCTTT. It codes for CASSELTGQSVEAFF.

This chain links TRBV6-5 with TRBJ2-3; D ambiguous. The CDR3 extends over 14 amino acids. V was trimmed by 7 bases and J by 2 bases, leaving 13 bases between them. The germline V gene has CDR1 MNHEY and CDR2 SVGAGI. CDR3 protein: CASTLNGVTDTQYF. The CDR3 region has the DNA TGTGCCAGCACCCTGAACGGTGTCACAGATACGCAGTATTTT.

This CDR3 reads CASSLDGSGTEAFF. DNA for the CDR3: TGCGCCAGCAGCTTGGACGGTTCGGGGACTGAAGCTTTCTTT. J is TRBJ1-1 and V is TRBV5-1; D gene uncertain. With 0 bases removed from V and 5 bases from J, the gap between germline ends came to 11 bases. CDR1 is SGHRS and CDR2 is YFSETQ in the germline V gene. The CDR3 sequence is 14 residues long.

J is TRBJ2-1 and V is TRBV20-1; TRBD2 matches at 8 bases. Per germline, CDR1 DFQATT and CDR2 SNEGSKA (reference sequence). The length of the CDR3 is 11 residues. The junction had 2 bases not matched to a gene; V was cut back by 3 bases and J by 10 bases. The DNA for the CDR3 is TGCAGTGCTAGTCGCGGGAGGGAGCAGTTCTTC. The encoded protein is CSASRGREQFF.